The entry below gives a single T cell receptor (beta chain) sequence along with its context. This sample is drawn from a study of cytomegalovirus exposure and HLA in healthy donors. Looked up from germline, CDR1 is SGDLS and CDR2 is YYNGEE. The length of the CDR3 is 14 residues. V dropped 7 bases and J dropped 1 base, with 9 bases sitting between them. Use of 60 Vbeta and 13 Jbeta primers characterized the PCR. Generated by immunoSEQ multiplex PCR, the TCRdb table keeps only in-frame clones and is missing some. The data hold 200,000 to 250,000 clones, with about 81% observed a single time. Sequenced input: PBMCs. The chain combines TRBV9 with TRBJ2-6, with no clear D. This TCR derives from a woman between 40 and 50 years old in good health and CMV-seronegative. The CDR3 here is CASGLQSGANVLTF. The CDR3, as DNA: TGTGCCAGCGGTTTACAGTCTGGGGCCAACGTCCTGACTTTC.